This T cell receptor beta chain is from a study of siplizumab effects on memory and regulatory T cells. Assay used: immunoSEQ multiplex PCR; TCRdb lists only in-frame clones, some missing. The data show 100,000 to 110,000 clones, about 94% seen once. This CDR3 comprises 14 residues. V was clipped by 1 base and J by 1 base, with 8 bases between them. CDR1 SGHTA and CDR2 FQGNSA come from the germline V gene. This clone came up once. This clonotype was sampled from a human donor in good health. The V call is TRBV7-2, the J call TRBJ2-7; weak D call: TRBD1 (5 bases). The source material was non-Treg CD4+ T cells sorted from blood. CDR3 amino acids: CASSLETASYEQYF. CDR3 sequence (DNA): TGTGCCAGCAGCTTAGAGACAGCATCCTACGAGCAGTACTTC. Based on the CDR3 plus reference TRBV7-2 and TRBJ2-7, the full variable domain is GAGVSQSPSNKVTEKGKDVELRCDPISGHTALYWYRQSLGQGLEFLIYFQGNSAPDKSGLPSDRFSAERTGGSVSTLTIQRTQQEDSAVYLCASSLETASYEQYFGPGTRLTVT.